This T cell receptor (beta chain) was identified in a study of blood T cell repertoires in COVID-19. Study-level background: The cDNA or gDNA used as material had been derived from T cells, B-cell-depleted T cells, or PBMCs.

Individuals drawn from approximately 26 US areas were roughly 18 to 95 years old. Germline V gene sequence: CDR1 SGHRS, CDR2 YFSETQ. The CDR3 totals 17 residues. After removal of 0 bases from V and 5 bases from J, the junction contained 9 bases not matched to a gene. Source study methods: The assay estimated nucleated cells by amplifying reference gene primers. Profiling relied on immunoSEQ multiplex PCR, and the TCRdb table lists in-frame clones only, not all of them. Clone size and the V and J calls come from that table; the DNA yielded D and trimming. In the table there are 150,000 to 200,000 clones, 81% of which are singletons.

Sequencing was carried out using PBMCs or T cells enriched from blood (not recorded which). This chain links TRBV5-1 with TRBJ2-5; TRBD2 matches 11 bases. The sequence derives from a woman between 40 and 50 years old with acute COVID-19. The CDR3 sequence: CASSLAPPSGRRETQYF. CDR3 nucleotides: TGCGCCAGCAGCTTGGCCCCCCCTAGCGGGAGGCGGGAGACCCAGTACTTC.